This TCR beta chain is drawn from a study of Ad26.COV2.S vaccination and SARS-CoV-2 variants. In the study overall: The Ad26.COV2.S arm of the COV1001 trial was where the donor was placed.

Method: immunoSEQ multiplex PCR; TCRdb's copy keeps in-frame clones and lacks some. The table has 400,000 to 500,000 clones, roughly 90% seen once; the top ten hold 3.6%. Germline loops: CDR1 SEHNR, CDR2 FQNEAQ (reference sequence). J was trimmed by 1 base and V by 5 bases; bases with no gene match: 6. CDR3 length equals 15 residues. Described treatment: over 15 received Ad26.COV2.S at low or high dose, single or two shots; roughly five received placebo; per-sample allocation not given. Sample collection was performed on day 63 after the first vaccine or placebo injection. The sequence was obtained from a person aged 18 to 59 who received the Ad26.COV2.S COVID-19 vaccine or a placebo. This sample comprised peripheral blood, obtained in a trial of Ad26.COV2.S vaccine versus placebo. The chain links TRBV7-9 to TRBJ2-3, with 7 bases aligning to TRBD1. The CDR3 spells CASSPRQGGTDTQYF. The CDR3 region has the DNA TGTGCCAGCAGCCCACGACAGGGAGGCACAGATACGCAGTATTTT.